These 11 T cell receptor beta chains originate from one sample sequenced in a study of cytomegalovirus exposure and HLA in healthy donors (dated by TCRdb to the late 2010s). The library was built by means of the immunoSEQ multiplex PCR assay. TCRdb retrieved this table from immuneACCESS and kept in-frame rearrangements only. Not all clones are present; in checked studies, unresolved V genes account for under half, and no reason is known for the remainder. For this sample the table gives about 200,000 clones, of which more than 75% were detected only once. The leading ten clones occupy 1.5% to 2% of the sample. Sequencing was performed on PBMCs. The source is a woman younger than 35 in good health and CMV-seropositive.

This clone has more than one count but fewer than ten. The chain links TRBV7-9 to TRBJ1-3, with TRBD1 as a possible D gene (6 bases). CDR3 size: 15 residues. V shed 0 bases and J shed 2 bases, with 8 bases lying between them. The V gene's germline CDR1 is SEHNR and CDR2 FQNEAQ (reference sequence). CDR3 bases: TGTGCCAGCAGCTTAGCGAACAGGGCTGGAAACACCATATATTTT. Protein: CASSLANRAGNTIYF.

V is TRBV7-9 and J is TRBJ2-7; TRBD2 agrees at 11 bases. The trim removed 6 bases at V and 3 bases at J, leaving 7 bases unmatched. This CDR3 contains 15 residues. The V gene's germline CDR1 is SEHNR and CDR2 FQNEAQ (reference sequence). The chain's CDR3 is CASSPTGTSGYEQYF. Here the CDR3 DNA reads TGTGCCAGCAGTCCCACCGGGACTAGCGGCTACGAGCAGTACTTC.

V and J are TRBV28 and TRBJ1-2; 8 bases align to TRBD1. Unmatched junction bases numbered 3, after V lost 2 bases and J lost 4 bases. Looked up from germline, CDR1 is MDHEN and CDR2 is SYDVKM. The CDR3 sequence is 14 residues long. The CDR3 region has the DNA TGTGCCAGCAGTTTACCGGGACAGGCCTATGGCTACACCTTC. Translation: CASSLPGQAYGYTF.

This clone was counted a few times. V is TRBV20-1 and J is TRBJ2-7; 7 positions match TRBD2. CDR1 is DFQATT and CDR2 is SNEGSKA in the germline V gene (reference sequence). The CDR3 consists of 11 residues. CDR3 bases: TGCCTAGCTAGCGGCTCCTACGAGCAGTACTTC. This codes for CLASGSYEQYF.

This chain links TRBV7-2 with TRBJ1-1; D gene unclear. V gave up 5 bases and J gave up 4 bases, with 14 bases separating them. This CDR3 is 14 amino acids long. The germline V gene encodes CDR1 SGHTA and CDR2 FQGNSA. The CDR3 DNA follows: TGTGCCAGCAGCGACCTAGGTGGGAGCACTGAAGCTTTCTTT. Translation: CASSDLGGSTEAFF.

The rearrangement joins TRBV5-6 to TRBJ2-3; 8 bases map to TRBD1. The CDR3 is 16 residues long. Germline CDR1 SGHDT, CDR2 YYEEEE. After removal of 4 bases from V and 0 bases from J, the junction contained 7 bases not matched to a gene. The CDR3 is CASSTDRGYSTDTQYF. The CDR3 DNA is TGTGCCAGCAGCACTGACAGGGGATATAGCACAGATACGCAGTATTTT. Combining the CDR3 with reference TRBV5-6 and TRBJ2-3 gives the whole variable domain DAGVTQSPTHLIKTRGQQVTLRCSPKSGHDTVSWYQQALGQGPQFIFQYYEEEERQRGNFPDRFSGHQFPNYSSELNVNALLLGDSALYLCASSTDRGYSTDTQYFGPGTRLTVL.

The V gene is TRBV6-1, the J gene TRBJ2-7, with D tentatively TRBD1 (6 bases). The CDR3 runs 14 residues. V dropped 4 bases and J dropped 1 base, with 11 bases sitting between them. Germline assignment: CDR1 MNHNS and CDR2 SASEGT. This CDR3 reads CASSAYDRSYEQYF. The CDR3 nucleotides are TGTGCCAGCAGTGCGTATGACAGGTCCTACGAGCAGTACTTC.

CDR3 in amino acids: CASSFDNLYYEQYF. For the CDR3, the DNA is TGTGCCAGCAGCTTCGATAACCTCTACTACGAGCAGTACTTC. This chain joins TRBV5-6 and TRBJ2-7; D ambiguous. V was clipped by 2 bases and J by 3 bases, with 12 bases between them. The CDR3 consists of 14 residues. Germline values: CDR1 SGHDT, CDR2 YYEEEE.

This clone was recorded only once. The V gene is TRBV10-1, the J gene TRBJ2-5; 7 bases are shared with TRBD2. There are 17 residues in the CDR3. V lost 0 bases to trimming and J lost 3 bases; unmatched junction nucleotides: 10. Per the germline V gene, CDR1 is WNHNN and CDR2 is SYGVQD (reference sequence). The CDR3 region has the DNA TGCGCCAGCAGTGAGTCGGTGGGCGGGAGCCTTAAAGAGACCCAGTACTTC. It translates to CASSESVGGSLKETQYF.

This chain uses TRBV14 with TRBJ2-7, with 7 bases fitting TRBD1. J was trimmed by 2 bases and V by 3 bases; bases with no gene match: 4. CDR1 is SGHDN, CDR2 FVKESK, per germline. There are 14 residues in the CDR3. DNA of the CDR3: TGTGCCAGCAGCCAGTGGGGACAGACCTACGAGCAGTACTTC. Residues: CASSQWGQTYEQYF.

This clone has just one count. The CDR3 coding sequence is TGTGCCAGCAGTGAATGGAAACAGCACTCCTACGAGCAGTACTTC. Translated, it gives CASSEWKQHSYEQYF. The chain carries TRBV25-1 and TRBJ2-7; the D is unclear. The CDR3 covers 15 residues. CDR1 is MGHDK and CDR2 is SYGVNS in the germline V gene. Trimming took off 1 base at V and 0 bases at J, with 10 bases between the two ends.